This TCR beta chain was observed in a study of immune heterogeneity within non-small cell lung tumors. Genomic DNA extracted from bulk tumor tissue served as template. A total of roughly 600 ng was used per sample. Far-apart biopsies, several per primary tumor, were taken during surgery. Undergoing curative surgery were patients whose non-small cell lung cancer was untreated and newly diagnosed. V was cut by 9 bases and J by 0 bases, with 9 bases left in between. The CDR3 extends over 13 amino acids. From germline, CDR1 is LNHDA and CDR2 SQIVND (reference sequence). TCR beta CDR3 was amplified by multiplex PCR, first round around 10 cycles, 32 V and 13 J primers. Each CDR3 protein is one row after TCRdb ran MiXCR on the multiplex PCR reads. The data hold about 3,000 distinct CDR3 sequences, with approximately 53% observed a single time.

The chain combines TRBV19 with TRBJ2-1, with D possibly being TRBD1 or TRBD2 (5 bases each). The sequenced sample was lung tumor tissue. The source is a man in his 70s with non-small cell lung cancer. This CDR3 is CASLGGSYNEQFF. CDR3 nucleotide sequence: TGTGCCAGCCTTGGGGGCTCCTACAATGAGCAGTTCTTC.